Below are 9 T cell receptor beta chains sequenced from a single sample in a study of T cell repertoires in cytomegalovirus infection. Their cognate antigens are unknown. A single record per CDR3 protein comes from TCRdb applying MiXCR to the reads. This sample has around 430,000 distinct CDR3 sequences, with 40% to 50% found just once. Specimen: cultured PBMCs, collected from culture after CMV antigen stimulation. The origin of the receptors is a human donor in good health (CMV status not recorded). Some clones in this sample may be carry-over from other donors' samples.

In DNA, the CDR3 is TGTGCCAGCAGTGTTTGGAGCGAGCAGTACTTC. This codes for CASSVWSEQYF. V gene TRBV2 combines with J gene TRBJ2-7; D gene uncertain. The CDR3 is 11 amino acids. Trimming removed 4 bases at V and 6 bases at J, with 7 bases between. Germline V gives CDR1 SNHLY, CDR2 FYNNEI.

This chain links TRBV29-1 with TRBJ2-3; the match to TRBD1 covers 10 bases. Germline-derived CDR1 and CDR2 are SQVTM and ANQGSEA. This CDR3 comprises 14 residues. The V gene end was trimmed by 4 bases and the J gene end by 4 bases; junction bases not matched to a gene: 5. CDR3 in DNA: TGCAGCGTTGCACCGGGACAGGGGCCAGATACGCAGTATTTT. Residues: CSVAPGQGPDTQYF.

The CDR3: CASSLNRGYGYTF. CDR3 nucleotides: TGTGCCAGTAGTCTCAACAGGGGCTATGGCTACACCTTC. The rearrangement uses TRBV19 and TRBJ1-2; 7 bases are shared with TRBD1. V trimming: 5 bases; J trimming: 4 bases; junction bases outside the gene matches: 4. CDR1 is LNHDA, CDR2 SQIVND, per germline (reference sequence). The CDR3 runs to 13 residues.

V is TRBV2 and J is TRBJ1-5; the match to TRBD1 covers 9 bases. There are 15 residues in the CDR3. J lost 5 bases, V lost 0 bases, and 2 bases had no gene match. Per germline, CDR1 SNHLY and CDR2 FYNNEI. The CDR3 loop reads CASSEAWTGDQPQHF. CDR3 coding DNA: TGTGCCAGCAGTGAAGCGTGGACAGGGGATCAGCCCCAGCATTTT.

As DNA, the CDR3 is TGTGCCAGCAGTGGGGGGGGAGGTTACAATGAGCAGTTCTTC. It is translated as CASSGGGGYNEQFF. This chain uses TRBV12-3 or TRBV12-4 with TRBJ2-1; 7 bases map to TRBD2. This CDR3 has 14 amino acids. V dropped 5 bases and J dropped 4; count of bases not matched to a gene: 5.

This sequence joins TRBV7-6 and TRBJ2-1, with D perhaps TRBD1 (5 bases). CDR1 is SGHVS and CDR2 is FNYEAQ in the germline V gene. This CDR3 has 16 amino acids. With 5 bases removed from V and 6 bases from J, the gap between germline ends came to 20 bases. The CDR3: CASSPGPPGWINEQFF. CDR3 DNA sequence: TGTGCCAGCAGCCCCGGGCCCCCAGGGTGGATCAATGAGCAGTTCTTC.

This rearrangement joins TRBV7-2 to TRBJ2-5; 10 positions match TRBD2. The CDR3 totals 15 residues. The V and J ends lost 0 bases and 5 bases, in that order; junction bases with no gene match: 3. CDR1 and CDR2 (germline): SGHTA, FQGNSA. The DNA of the CDR3 is TGTGCCAGCAGCTTAGCGGGACTAGCGCCGGAGACCCAGTACTTC. The encoded protein is CASSLAGLAPETQYF.

The CDR3 is CASSFSTLERNEQFF. The CDR3 nucleotides read TGTGCCAGCAGCTTCTCTACCCTGGAACGAAATGAGCAGTTCTTC. The chain links TRBV7-2 to TRBJ2-1; D is ambiguous. This CDR3 has 15 amino acids. Trimming took 3 bases from V and 7 from J, leaving 16 bases between them. Looked up from germline, CDR1 is SGHTA and CDR2 is FQGNSA.

This sequence joins TRBV5-1 and TRBJ2-1; 10 bases line up with TRBD2. Germline V gives CDR1 SGHRS, CDR2 YFSETQ. With V trimmed by 0 bases and J by 6 bases, 6 bases remained unmatched. This CDR3 contains 16 residues. CDR3 nucleotides: TGCGCCAGCAGCTTGGTATCAAGCGGGAGGGGCAATGAGCAGTTCTTC. It translates to CASSLVSSGRGNEQFF.